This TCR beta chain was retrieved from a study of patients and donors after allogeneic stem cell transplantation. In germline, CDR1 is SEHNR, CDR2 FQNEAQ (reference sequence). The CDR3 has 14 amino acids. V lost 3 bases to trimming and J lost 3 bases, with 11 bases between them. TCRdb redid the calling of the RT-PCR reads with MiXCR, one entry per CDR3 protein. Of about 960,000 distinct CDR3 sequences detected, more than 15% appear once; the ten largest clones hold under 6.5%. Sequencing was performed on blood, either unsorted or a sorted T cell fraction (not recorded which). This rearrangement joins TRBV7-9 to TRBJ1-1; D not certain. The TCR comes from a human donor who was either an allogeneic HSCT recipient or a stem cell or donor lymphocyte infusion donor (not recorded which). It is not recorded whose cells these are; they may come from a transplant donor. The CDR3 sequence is CASSFIGSDTEAFF. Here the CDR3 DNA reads TGTGCCAGCAGCTTTATAGGATCAGACACTGAAGCTTTCTTT.